Sequencing of this T cell receptor (beta chain) was carried out in a study of shared clonotypes between healthy human individuals. The overall study: Those who served as donors were a couple of women and three men between the ages of 18 and 49.

DNA from unsorted PBMC was sequenced on ten immunoSEQ deep assay plates. TCRdb's table, derived via immunoSEQ multiplex PCR, lists solely in-frame clones and lacks some. Of around 510,000 clones listed, around three quarters are singletons. CDR3 length: 15 amino acids. The germline gives CDR1 MDHEN, CDR2 SYDVKM. The ends were cut back, 1 base at V and 4 bases at J, with 11 bases in the middle. Study results and caveats: Since donors were few, the genetic and exposure-history diversity represented was limited.

All donors were healthy HIV-negative adults lacking recent acute infections or vaccinations. As to this clone: Its specificity is unknown.

This sequence was found in a woman aged 40 to 49 in good health. Some clones in this sample may be carry-over from other donors' samples. Sequenced input: PBMCs. The chain combines TRBV28 with TRBJ1-3; D might be TRBD1 (5 bases). The CDR3 DNA sequence: TGTGCCAGCAGTTTATCCAGGGTACGCGGAAACACCATATATTTT. Translation: CASSLSRVRGNTIYF.